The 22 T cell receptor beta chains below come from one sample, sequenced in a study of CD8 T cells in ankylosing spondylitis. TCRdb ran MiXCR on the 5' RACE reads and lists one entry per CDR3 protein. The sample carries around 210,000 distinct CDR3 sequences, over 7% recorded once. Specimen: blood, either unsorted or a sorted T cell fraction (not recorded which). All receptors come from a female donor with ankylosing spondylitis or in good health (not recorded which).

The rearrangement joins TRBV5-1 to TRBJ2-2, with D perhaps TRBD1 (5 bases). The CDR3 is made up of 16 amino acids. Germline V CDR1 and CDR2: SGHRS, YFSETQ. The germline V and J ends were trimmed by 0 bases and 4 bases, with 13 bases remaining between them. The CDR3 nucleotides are TGCGCCAGCAGCTTGGCCGGCAGGGCGGCCACCGGGGAGCTGTTTTTT. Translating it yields CASSLAGRAATGELFF. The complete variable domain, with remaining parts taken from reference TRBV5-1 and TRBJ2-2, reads KAGVTQTPRYLIKTRGQQVTLSCSPISGHRSVSWYQQTPGQGLQFLFEYFSETQRNKGNFPGRFSGRQFSNSRSEMNVSTLELGDSALYLCASSLAGRAATGELFFGEGSRLTVL.

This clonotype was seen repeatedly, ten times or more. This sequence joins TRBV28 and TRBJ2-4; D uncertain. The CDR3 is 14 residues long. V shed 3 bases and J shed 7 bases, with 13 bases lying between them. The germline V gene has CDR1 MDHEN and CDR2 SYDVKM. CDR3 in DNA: TGTGCCAGCAGTTTTGGTGTGCGCGAGAACATTCAGTACTTC. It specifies CASSFGVRENIQYF.

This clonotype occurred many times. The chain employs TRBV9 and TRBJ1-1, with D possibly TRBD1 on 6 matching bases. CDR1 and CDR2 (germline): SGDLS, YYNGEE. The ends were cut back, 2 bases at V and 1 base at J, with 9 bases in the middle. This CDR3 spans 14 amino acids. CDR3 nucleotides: TGTGCCAGCAGCGTGGGGGGGCCGAACACTGAAGCTTTCTTT. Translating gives CASSVGGPNTEAFF.

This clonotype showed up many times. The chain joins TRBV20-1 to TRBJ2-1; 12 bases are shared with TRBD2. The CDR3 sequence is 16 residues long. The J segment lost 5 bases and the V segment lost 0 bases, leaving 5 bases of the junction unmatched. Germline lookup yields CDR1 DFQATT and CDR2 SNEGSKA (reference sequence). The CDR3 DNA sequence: TGCAGTGCTAGAGATCGAGGGACTAGCGGGCACAATGAGCAGTTCTTC. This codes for CSARDRGTSGHNEQFF.

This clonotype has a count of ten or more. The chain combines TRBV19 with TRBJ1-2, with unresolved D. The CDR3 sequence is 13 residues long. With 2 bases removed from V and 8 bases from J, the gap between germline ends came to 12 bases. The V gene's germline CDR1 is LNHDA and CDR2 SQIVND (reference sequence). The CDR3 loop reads CASSISPGEGYTF. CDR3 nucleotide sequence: TGTGCCAGTAGTATATCGCCCGGGGAGGGCTACACCTTC. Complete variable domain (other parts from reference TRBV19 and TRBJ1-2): DGGITQSPKYLFRKEGQNVTLSCEQNLNHDAMYWYRQDPGQGLRLIYYSQIVNDFQKGDIAEGYSVSREKKESFPLTVTSAQKNPTAFYLCASSISPGEGYTFGSGTRLTVV.

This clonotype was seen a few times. The CDR3 DNA reads as TGTGCCAGCAGCCCAAGAGGGGGGCGCGTAGCCAAAAACATTCAGTACTTC. Translation gives CASSPRGGRVAKNIQYF. V usage is TRBV7-2 and J usage is TRBJ2-4, with D perhaps matching TRBD1 or TRBD2 (6 bases each). The CDR3 length is 17 residues. Trimming removed 5 bases from V and 0 bases from J, with 17 bases in between. Germline values: CDR1 SGHTA, CDR2 FQGNSA.

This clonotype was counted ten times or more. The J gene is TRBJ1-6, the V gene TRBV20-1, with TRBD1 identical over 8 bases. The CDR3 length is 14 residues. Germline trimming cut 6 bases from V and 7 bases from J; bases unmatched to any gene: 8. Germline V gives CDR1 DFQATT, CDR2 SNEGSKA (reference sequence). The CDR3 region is CSAEKDRENSPLHF. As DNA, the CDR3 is TGCAGTGCAGAGAAGGACAGGGAAAATTCACCCCTCCACTTT.

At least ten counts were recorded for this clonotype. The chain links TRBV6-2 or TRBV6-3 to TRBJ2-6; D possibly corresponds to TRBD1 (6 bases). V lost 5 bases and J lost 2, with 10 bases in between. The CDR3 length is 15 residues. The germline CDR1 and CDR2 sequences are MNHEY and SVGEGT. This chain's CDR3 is CASSDNRAGANVLTF. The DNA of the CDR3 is TGTGCCAGCAGTGACAACAGGGCTGGGGCCAACGTCCTGACTTTC.

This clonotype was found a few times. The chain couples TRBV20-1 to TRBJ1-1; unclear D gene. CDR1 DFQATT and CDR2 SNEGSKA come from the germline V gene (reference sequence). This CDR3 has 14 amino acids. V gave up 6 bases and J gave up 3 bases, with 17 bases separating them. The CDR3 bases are TGCAGTGCCCTCCGCGAGGGAAAGGACACTGAAGCTTTCTTT. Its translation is CSALREGKDTEAFF.

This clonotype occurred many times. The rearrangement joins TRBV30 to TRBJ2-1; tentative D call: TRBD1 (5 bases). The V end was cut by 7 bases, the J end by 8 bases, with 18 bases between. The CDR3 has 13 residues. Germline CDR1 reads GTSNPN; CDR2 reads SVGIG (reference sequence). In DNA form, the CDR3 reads TGTGCCTCCTCAAGGGGTGTTAGGGATGAGCAGTTCTTC. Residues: CASSRGVRDEQFF. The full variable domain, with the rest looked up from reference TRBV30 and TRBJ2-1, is SQTIHQWPATLVQPVGSPLSLECTVEGTSNPNLYWYRQAAGRGLQLLFYSVGIGQISSEVPQNLSASRPQDRQFILSSKKLLLSDSGFYLCASSRGVRDEQFFGPGTRLTVL.

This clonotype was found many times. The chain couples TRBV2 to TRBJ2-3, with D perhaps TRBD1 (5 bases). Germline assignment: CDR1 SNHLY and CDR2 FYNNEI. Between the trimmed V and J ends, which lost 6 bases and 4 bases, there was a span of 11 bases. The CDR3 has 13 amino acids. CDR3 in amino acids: CASSSTASDTQYF. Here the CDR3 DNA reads TGTGCCAGCAGCTCGACAGCATCAGATACGCAGTATTTT.

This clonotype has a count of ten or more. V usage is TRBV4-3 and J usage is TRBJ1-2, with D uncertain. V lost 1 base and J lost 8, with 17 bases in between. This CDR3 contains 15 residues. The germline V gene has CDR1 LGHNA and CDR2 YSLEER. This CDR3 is CASSQATESPSGYTF. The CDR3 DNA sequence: TGCGCCAGCAGCCAAGCAACAGAAAGCCCCTCGGGCTACACCTTC.

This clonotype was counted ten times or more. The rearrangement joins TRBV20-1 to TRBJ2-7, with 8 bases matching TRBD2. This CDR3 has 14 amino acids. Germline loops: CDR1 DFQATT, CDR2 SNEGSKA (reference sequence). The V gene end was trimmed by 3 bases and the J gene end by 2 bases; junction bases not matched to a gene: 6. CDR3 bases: TGCAGTGCTAGGGTTAGCGGGGAACCCTACGAGCAGTACTTC. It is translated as CSARVSGEPYEQYF.

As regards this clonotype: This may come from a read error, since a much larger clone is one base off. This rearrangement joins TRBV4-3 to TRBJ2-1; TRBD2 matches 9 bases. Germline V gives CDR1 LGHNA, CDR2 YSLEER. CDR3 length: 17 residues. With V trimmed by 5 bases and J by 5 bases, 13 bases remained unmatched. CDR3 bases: TGCGCCAGCAGCTCCGGTGCTAGCGGGAAATTTGACAATGAGCAGTTCTTC. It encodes CASSSGASGKFDNEQFF.

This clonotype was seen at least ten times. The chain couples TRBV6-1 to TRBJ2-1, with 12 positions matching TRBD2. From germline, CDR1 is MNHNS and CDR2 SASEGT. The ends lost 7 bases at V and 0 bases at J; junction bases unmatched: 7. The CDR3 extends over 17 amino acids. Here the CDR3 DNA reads TGTGCCAGCACCCTGCTAGCGGGAGGGGTCTCCTACAATGAGCAGTTCTTC. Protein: CASTLLAGGVSYNEQFF.

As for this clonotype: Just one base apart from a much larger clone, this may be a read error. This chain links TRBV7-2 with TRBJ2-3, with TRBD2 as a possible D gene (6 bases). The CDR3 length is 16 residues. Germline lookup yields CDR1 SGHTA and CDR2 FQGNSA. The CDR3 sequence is CAISLGVAGSTDTQYF. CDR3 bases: TGTGCCATCAGCTTGGGGGTTGCGGGAAGCACAGATACGCAGTATTTT.

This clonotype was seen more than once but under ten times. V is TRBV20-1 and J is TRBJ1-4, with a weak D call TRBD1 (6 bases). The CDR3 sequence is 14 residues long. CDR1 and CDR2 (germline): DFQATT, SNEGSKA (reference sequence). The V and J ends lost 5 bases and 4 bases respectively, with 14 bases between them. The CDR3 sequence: CSAPSGGGNEKLFF. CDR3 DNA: TGCAGTGCTCCCTCCGGAGGGGGTAATGAAAAACTGTTTTTT.

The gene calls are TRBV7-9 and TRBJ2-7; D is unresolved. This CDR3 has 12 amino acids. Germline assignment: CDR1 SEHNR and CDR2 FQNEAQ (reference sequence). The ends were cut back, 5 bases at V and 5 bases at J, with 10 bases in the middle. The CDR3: CASSPRLDEQYF. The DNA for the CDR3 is TGTGCCAGCAGCCCCCGGCTCGACGAGCAGTACTTC.

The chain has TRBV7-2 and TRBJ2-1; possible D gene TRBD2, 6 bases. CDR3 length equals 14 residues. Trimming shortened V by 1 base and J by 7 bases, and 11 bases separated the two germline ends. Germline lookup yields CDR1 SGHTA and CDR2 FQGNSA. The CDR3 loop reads CASSLVTRDNEQFF. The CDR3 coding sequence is TGTGCCAGCAGCTTAGTAACGCGGGATAATGAGCAGTTCTTC.

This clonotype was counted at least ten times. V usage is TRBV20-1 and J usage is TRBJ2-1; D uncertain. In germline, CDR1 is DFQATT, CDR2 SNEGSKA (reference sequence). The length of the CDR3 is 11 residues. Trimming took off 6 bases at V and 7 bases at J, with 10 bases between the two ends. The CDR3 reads CSAMLGNEQFF. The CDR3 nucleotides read TGCAGTGCCATGTTGGGTAATGAGCAGTTCTTC.

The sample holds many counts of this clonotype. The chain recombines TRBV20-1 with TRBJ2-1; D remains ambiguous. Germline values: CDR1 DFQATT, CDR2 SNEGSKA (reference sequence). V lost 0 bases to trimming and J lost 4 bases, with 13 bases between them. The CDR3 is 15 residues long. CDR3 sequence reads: CSARDGPLGYNEQFF. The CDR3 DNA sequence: TGCAGTGCTAGAGACGGCCCGCTAGGGTACAATGAGCAGTTCTTC.

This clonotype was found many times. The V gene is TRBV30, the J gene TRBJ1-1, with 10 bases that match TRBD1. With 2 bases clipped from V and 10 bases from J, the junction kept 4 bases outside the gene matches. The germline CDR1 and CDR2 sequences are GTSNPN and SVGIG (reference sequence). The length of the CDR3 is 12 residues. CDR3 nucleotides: TGTGCCTGGAGTTCATGGACAGGGGGAGCTTTCTTT. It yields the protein CAWSSWTGGAFF.